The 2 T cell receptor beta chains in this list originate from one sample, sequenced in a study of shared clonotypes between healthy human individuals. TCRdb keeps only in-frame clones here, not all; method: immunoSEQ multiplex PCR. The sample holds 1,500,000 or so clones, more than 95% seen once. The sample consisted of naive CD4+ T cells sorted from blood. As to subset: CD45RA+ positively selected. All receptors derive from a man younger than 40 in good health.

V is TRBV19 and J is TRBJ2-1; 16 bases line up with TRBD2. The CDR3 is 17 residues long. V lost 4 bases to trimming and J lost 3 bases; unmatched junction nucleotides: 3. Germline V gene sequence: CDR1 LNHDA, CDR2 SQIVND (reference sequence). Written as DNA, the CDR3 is TGTGCCAGTAGTACGGGACTAGCGGGAGGGGTCTACAATGAGCAGTTCTTC. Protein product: CASSTGLAGGVYNEQFF.

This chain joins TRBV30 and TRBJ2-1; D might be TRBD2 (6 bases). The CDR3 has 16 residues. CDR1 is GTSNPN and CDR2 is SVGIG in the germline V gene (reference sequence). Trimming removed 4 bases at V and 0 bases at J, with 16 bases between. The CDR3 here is CAWKWGGRRSYNEQFF. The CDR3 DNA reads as TGTGCCTGGAAGTGGGGAGGCAGACGCTCCTACAATGAGCAGTTCTTC.